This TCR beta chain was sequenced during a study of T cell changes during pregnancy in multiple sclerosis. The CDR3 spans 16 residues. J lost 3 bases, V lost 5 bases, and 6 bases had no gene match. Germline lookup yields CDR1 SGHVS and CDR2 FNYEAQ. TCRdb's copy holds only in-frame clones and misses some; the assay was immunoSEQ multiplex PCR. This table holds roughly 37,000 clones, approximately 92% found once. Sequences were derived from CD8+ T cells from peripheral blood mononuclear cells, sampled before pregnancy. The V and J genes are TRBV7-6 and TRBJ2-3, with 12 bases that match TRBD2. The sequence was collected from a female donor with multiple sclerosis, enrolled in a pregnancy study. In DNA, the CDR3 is TGTGCCAGCAGCCGACTAGCGGGAGTTCTTACAGATACGCAGTATTTT. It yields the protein CASSRLAGVLTDTQYF.